This T cell receptor (beta chain) was observed in a study of early T cells in non-severe SARS-CoV-2 infection. The overall study: The sequenced material was bulk RNA from unsorted whole blood, and its chains were unpaired. Points from the study as a whole: In VDJdb matching, anti-spike CD8 responses were favored while private and CD4 specificities went missing.

In this sample, this clonotype turned up a few times. What it binds is unknown. Separate cDNA molecules each had unique molecular identifiers attached to them. TCRdb ran MiXCR on the 5' RACE reads and lists one entry per CDR3 protein. The table includes approximately 100,000 distinct CDR3 sequences, roughly 15% detected once. The clonotype was recovered from an adult who was a healthcare worker with PCR-confirmed SARS-CoV-2 infection or an uninfected control (not recorded which). Sequenced sample: whole blood.

CDR3 in DNA: TGTGCCAGCAGTTTGGGTAGGGGGCGAGATGAAAAACTGTTTTTT. This translates into CASSLGRGRDEKLFF. V is TRBV28 and J is TRBJ1-4; 7 nucleotides align to TRBD1. Trimming cost V 3 bases and J 6 bases; bases outside gene matches: 7. The CDR3 has 15 residues. The germline gives CDR1 MDHEN, CDR2 SYDVKM.